This entry lists 10 T cell receptor beta chains sequenced from one sample in a study of blood T cell repertoires in COVID-19. Here immunoSEQ multiplex PCR was the method, and the copy in TCRdb shows in-frame clones only, minus some. The profile shows about 170,000 clones, around four fifths of them singletons. The material sequenced was PBMCs or T cells enriched from blood (not recorded which). The receptors derive from a woman aged 50 to 65 in a cohort exposed to, infected with or recovered from COVID-19 (not recorded which).

The chain carries TRBV5-1 and TRBJ2-3, with TRBD2 as a possible D gene (5 bases). V gave up 0 bases and J gave up 1 base, with 24 bases separating them. There are 20 residues in the CDR3. The germline CDR1 and CDR2 sequences are SGHRS and YFSETQ. CDR3 region: CASSLGTISERLLGTDTQYF. The DNA of the CDR3 is TGCGCCAGCAGCTTGGGTACAATTAGTGAACGACTACTAGGCACAGATACGCAGTATTTT.

V usage is TRBV28 and J usage is TRBJ2-3; D might be TRBD1 (6 bases). The V gene lost 5 bases and the J gene lost 2 bases, with 20 bases spanning the gap. CDR3 length: 17 residues. Per germline, CDR1 MDHEN and CDR2 SYDVKM. Here the CDR3 reads CASSPPLTGTATDTQYF. Here the CDR3 DNA reads TGTGCCAGCAGTCCCCCCCTAACAGGGACCGCCACAGATACGCAGTATTTT.

This clone has a handful of counts. V is TRBV30 and J is TRBJ2-3; no clear D. With 4 bases removed from V and 2 bases from J, the gap between germline ends came to 4 bases. Per germline, CDR1 GTSNPN and CDR2 SVGIG (reference sequence). CDR3 size: 11 residues. The CDR3 DNA reads TGTGCCTGGACCATCACAGATACGCAGTATTTT. This gives the protein CAWTITDTQYF.

CDR3 amino acids: CASSPRDRGRKYF. The CDR3 region has the DNA TGTGCCAGCAGTCCCAGGGACAGGGGGCGCAAGTACTTC. V and J are TRBV28 and TRBJ2-7, with 12 bases fitting TRBD1. With 5 bases clipped from V and 11 bases from J, the junction kept 7 bases outside the gene matches. Germline lookup yields CDR1 MDHEN and CDR2 SYDVKM. The CDR3 length is 13 residues.

This rearrangement joins TRBV11-2 to TRBJ1-2; no clear D. The germline CDR1 and CDR2 sequences are SGHAT and FQNNGV. Deletions cut 5 bases from V and 6 bases from J, with 16 bases between. The CDR3 has 14 amino acids. CDR3 amino acids: CASSPSSTYHGYTF. As DNA, the CDR3 is TGTGCCAGCAGCCCCTCGAGTACCTACCATGGCTACACCTTC.

This rearrangement joins TRBV3-1 (or the pseudogene TRBV3-2) to TRBJ1-1; perhaps TRBD1 as D (6 bases). CDR1 is LGHDT, CDR2 YNNKEL, per germline (reference sequence). The V end was cut by 0 bases, the J end by 4 bases, with 9 bases between. The CDR3 is 14 amino acids. The CDR3 DNA reads TGTGCCAGCAGCCAAGAGGGGGCGTCCACTGAAGCTTTCTTT. This sequence encodes CASSQEGASTEAFF.

The rearrangement uses TRBV3-1 (or the pseudogene TRBV3-2) and TRBJ1-4; D unresolved. Germline lookup yields CDR1 LGHDT and CDR2 YNNKEL (reference sequence). This CDR3 comprises 15 residues. Trimming cost V 4 bases and J 0 bases, with 9 bases left between them. CDR3 in amino acids: CASSPLRATNEKLFF. CDR3 DNA sequence: TGTGCCAGCAGCCCCCTGAGGGCAACTAATGAAAAACTGTTTTTT.

The chain joins TRBV28 to TRBJ2-7; TRBD2 matches at 12 bases. The V gene end was trimmed by 5 bases and the J gene end by 4 bases; junction bases not matched to a gene: 12. Per germline, CDR1 MDHEN and CDR2 SYDVKM. The CDR3 has 17 residues. CDR3 DNA sequence: TGTGCCAGCAGTCTCCTAAGGACTAGCGGGATACAGTACGAGCAGTACTTC. Protein product: CASSLLRTSGIQYEQYF.

V is TRBV2 and J is TRBJ1-6; no reliable D call. CDR3 length equals 14 residues. Germline loops: CDR1 SNHLY, CDR2 FYNNEI. V shed 7 bases and J shed 7 bases, with 14 bases lying between them. The CDR3 is CASTTLRANSPLHF. CDR3 sequence (DNA): TGTGCCAGCACTACCCTGAGGGCGAATTCACCCCTCCACTTT.

This chain uses TRBV9 with TRBJ2-2; TRBD1 matches 10 bases. This CDR3 has 14 residues. J gave up 6 bases and V 3 bases, and 2 bases lay outside the gene matches. Germline CDR1 is SGDLS and CDR2 is YYNGEE. CDR3 in amino acids: CASSGTGGSGELFF. In DNA, the CDR3 is TGTGCCAGCAGCGGGACAGGGGGATCCGGGGAGCTGTTTTTT.